This paragraph covers one T cell receptor (beta chain) sequence. No antigen is known for it. The sample belongs to a study of Ad26.COV2.S vaccination and SARS-CoV-2 variants. The wider study: Into the muscle, Ad26.COV2.S was dosed once or twice, 56 days apart.

Trimming shortened V by 5 bases and J by 4 bases, and 14 bases separated the two germline ends. Germline loops: CDR1 MNHNY, CDR2 SVGAGI (reference sequence). This CDR3 spans 14 amino acids. Treatment meaning: roughly 20 received Ad26.COV2.S at low or high dose, single or two shots; about 5 received placebo; per-sample allocation not given. Sampling occurred on day 63 after the first vaccine or placebo injection. Clones were read by immunoSEQ multiplex PCR, and TCRdb kept only the in-frame ones, dropping some. Counted here are a few hundred thousand clones, 75% to 95% occurring once; the ten biggest clones make up 12%. Study-level points and caveats: Analytic work on TCR breadth and depth might have understated the full extent of total T cell responses.

The receptor comes from a person aged 18-65 years who received the Ad26.COV2.S COVID-19 vaccine or a placebo. This specimen was peripheral blood, taken in a trial of Ad26.COV2.S vaccine versus placebo. The chain joins TRBV6-6 to TRBJ1-1; possibly TRBD1 for D (6 bases). CDR3 in DNA: TGTGCCAGCAGTAAGGACAGCGTCGTCACTGAAGCTTTCTTT. This encodes CASSKDSVVTEAFF.